Listed below are T cell receptor beta chains from one sample, sequenced in a study of cytotoxic CD8 clonotypes in ibrutinib-treated CLL. Profiling relied on immunoSEQ multiplex PCR, and the TCRdb table lists in-frame clones only, not all of them. The sample shows about 97,000 clones, approximately 78% of them seen only once. The sample was PBMCs, taken after 12 months of ibrutinib treatment. The receptors originated from a human donor with chronic lymphocytic leukemia. Both conserved end residues are part of each CDR3. The D gene is left open where the match is weak. Size is stated for part of the rows, as once, few or many counts, or as a class when the clone is expanded.

len	v_gene	d_gene	j_gene	abundance	CDR3nt	CDR3aa
17	TRBV7-9	TRBD2	TRBJ2-3	-	TGTGCCAGCAGCCCTGCCGGGACTAGGACCCACACAGATACGCAGTATTTT	CASSPAGTRTHTDTQYF
13	TRBV29-1	-	TRBJ1-2	-	TGCAGCGTTGAAGAAGGAGGGACCTATGGCTACACCTTC	CSVEEGGTYGYTF
20	TRBV7-3	TRBD1	TRBJ2-6	-	TGTGCCAGCAGCCTATTACCCGGGACAGGGATAACCTCTGGGGCCAACGTCCTGACTTTC	CASSLLPGTGITSGANVLTF
13	TRBV29-1	TRBD1	TRBJ1-1	few	TGCAGCGCCCGACGACAGGGGGGGACTGAAGCTTTCTTT	CSARRQGGTEAFF
13	TRBV7-3	-	TRBJ1-1	-	TGTGCCAGCAGCTCGGGCAGCGGCACTGAAGCTTTCTTT	CASSSGSGTEAFF
13	TRBV15	TRBD1	TRBJ2-7	-	TGTGCCACCAGCAGAGGGCAGGGGGCGAACAAGTACTTC	CATSRGQGANKYF
14	TRBV6-1	-	TRBJ1-1	-	TGTGCCAGCAGGGCTTGGGGGCTCGGCACTGAAGCTTTCTTT	CASRAWGLGTEAFF
13	TRBV14	-	TRBJ1-2	once	TGTGCCAGCAGCCAAGGTCCAGGATATGGCTACACCTTC	CASSQGPGYGYTF
11	TRBV25-1	-	TRBJ1-2	-	TGTGCCAGCAGTGGAGGCTATGGCTACACCTTC	CASSGGYGYTF
13	TRBV27	-	TRBJ1-5	-	TGTGCCAGCAGTCCCCGTAGGGATCAGCCCCAGCATTTT	CASSPRRDQPQHF
16	TRBV9	-	TRBJ1-6	-	TGTGCCAGCAGCCCAGGGTCCAACTGGGATAATTCACCCCTCCACTTT	CASSPGSNWDNSPLHF
16	TRBV11-3	TRBD2	TRBJ2-3	-	TGTGCCAGCAGCTTAGAGGGGAGCGGGGTAACAGATACGCAGTATTTT	CASSLEGSGVTDTQYF